This T cell receptor (beta chain) appears in the sequencing data of a study of T cell repertoires in cytomegalovirus infection. At the level of the study: A matching HLA type, together with CMV infection, was signaled by public TCR beta signatures. Regarding the study as a whole: Dominating the ex vivo response were HLA-C-restricted CMV-specific TCR beta clonotypes. There were carriers of CMV plus the relevant HLA, and cumulative public TCR beta family frequency identified them.

The J segment lost 9 bases and the V segment lost 5 bases, leaving 16 bases of the junction unmatched. This CDR3 has 17 amino acids. Germline CDR1 reads SGHAT; CDR2 reads FQNNGV. The sample holds a few counts of this clonotype. Its specificity is unknown. TCRdb itself ran the reads through MiXCR, one entry per CDR3 protein. The data show some 400,000 distinct CDR3 sequences, less than 20% seen once. This clonotype was obtained from a human donor in good health (CMV status not recorded). Some clones in this sample may be carry-over from other donors' samples. The sample comprised PBMCs. The chain recombines TRBV11-2 with TRBJ1-6; the match to TRBD1 covers 7 bases. CDR3 amino acids: CASSGVGERQGSSPLHF. In nucleotides, the CDR3 is TGTGCCAGCAGCGGTGTGGGTGAGAGACAGGGTTCTTCACCCCTCCACTTT.